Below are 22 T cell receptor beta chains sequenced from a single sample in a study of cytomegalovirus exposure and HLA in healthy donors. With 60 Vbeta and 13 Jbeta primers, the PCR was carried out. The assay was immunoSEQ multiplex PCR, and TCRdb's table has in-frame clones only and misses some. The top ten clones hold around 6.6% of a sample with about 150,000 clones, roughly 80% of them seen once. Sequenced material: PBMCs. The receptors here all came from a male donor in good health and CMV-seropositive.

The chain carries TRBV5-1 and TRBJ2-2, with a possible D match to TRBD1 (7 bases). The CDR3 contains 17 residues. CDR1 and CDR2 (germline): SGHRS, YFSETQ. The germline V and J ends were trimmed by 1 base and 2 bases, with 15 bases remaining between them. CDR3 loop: CASSLPPGGGNTGELFF. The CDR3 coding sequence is TGCGCCAGCAGCTTGCCCCCCGGAGGGGGCAACACCGGGGAGCTGTTTTTT. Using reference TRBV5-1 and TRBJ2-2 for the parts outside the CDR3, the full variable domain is KAGVTQTPRYLIKTRGQQVTLSCSPISGHRSVSWYQQTPGQGLQFLFEYFSETQRNKGNFPGRFSGRQFSNSRSEMNVSTLELGDSALYLCASSLPPGGGNTGELFFGEGSRLTVL.

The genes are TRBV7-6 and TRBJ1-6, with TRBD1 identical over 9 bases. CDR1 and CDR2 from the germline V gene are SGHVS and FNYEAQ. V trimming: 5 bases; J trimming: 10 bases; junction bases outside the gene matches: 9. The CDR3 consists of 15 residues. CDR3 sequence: CASSVEQGAMSPLHF. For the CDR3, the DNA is TGTGCCAGCAGCGTAGAACAGGGGGCTATGTCACCCCTCCACTTT.

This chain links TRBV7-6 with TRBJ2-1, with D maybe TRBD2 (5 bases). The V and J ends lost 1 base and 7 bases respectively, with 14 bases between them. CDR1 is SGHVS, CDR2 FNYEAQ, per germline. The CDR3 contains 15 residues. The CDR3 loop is CASSLVSDPGNEQFF. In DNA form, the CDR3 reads TGTGCCAGCAGCTTAGTTTCCGATCCGGGGAATGAGCAGTTCTTC.

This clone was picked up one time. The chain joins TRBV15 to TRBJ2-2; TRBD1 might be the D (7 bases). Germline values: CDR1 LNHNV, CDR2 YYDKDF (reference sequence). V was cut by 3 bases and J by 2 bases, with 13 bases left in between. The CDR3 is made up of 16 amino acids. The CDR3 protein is CATSRDQGGNTGELFF. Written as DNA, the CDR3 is TGTGCCACCAGCAGGGATCAGGGGGGAAACACCGGGGAGCTGTTTTTT. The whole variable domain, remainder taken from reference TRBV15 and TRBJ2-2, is DAMVIQNPRYQVTQFGKPVTLSCSQTLNHNVMYWYQQKSSQAPKLLFHYYDKDFNNEADTPDNFQSRRPNTSFCFLDIRSPGLGDTAMYLCATSRDQGGNTGELFFGEGSRLTVL.

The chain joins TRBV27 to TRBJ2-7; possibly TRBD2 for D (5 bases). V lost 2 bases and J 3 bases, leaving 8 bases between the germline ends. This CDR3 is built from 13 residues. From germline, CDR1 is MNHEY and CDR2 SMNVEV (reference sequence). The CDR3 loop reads CASSLGRHYEQYF. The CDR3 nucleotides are TGTGCCAGCAGTTTAGGGAGACACTACGAGCAGTACTTC.

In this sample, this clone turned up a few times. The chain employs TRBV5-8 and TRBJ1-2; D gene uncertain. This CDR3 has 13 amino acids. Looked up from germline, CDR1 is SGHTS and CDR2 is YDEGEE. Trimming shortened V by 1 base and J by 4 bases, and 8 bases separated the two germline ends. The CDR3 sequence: CASSLTEAYGYTF. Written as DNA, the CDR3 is TGTGCCAGCAGCTTGACGGAGGCCTATGGCTACACCTTC.

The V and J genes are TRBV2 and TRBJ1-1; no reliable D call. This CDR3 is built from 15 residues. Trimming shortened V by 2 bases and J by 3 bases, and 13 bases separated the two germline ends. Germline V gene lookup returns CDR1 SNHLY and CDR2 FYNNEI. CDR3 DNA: TGTGCCAGCAGTGAACTGCCGGGTAAGGACACTGAAGCTTTCTTT. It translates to CASSELPGKDTEAFF.

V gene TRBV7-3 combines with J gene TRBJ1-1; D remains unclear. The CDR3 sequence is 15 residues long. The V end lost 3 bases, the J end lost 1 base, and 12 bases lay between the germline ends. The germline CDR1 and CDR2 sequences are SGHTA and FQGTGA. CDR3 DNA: TGTGCCAGCAGCTTTCTCGGTGGGCAGAACACTGAAGCTTTCTTT. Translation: CASSFLGGQNTEAFF.

The CDR3 DNA sequence: TGTGCCAGCAGTTTTCCAGGCACAGATACGCAGTATTTT. Translation: CASSFPGTDTQYF. The rearrangement joins TRBV27 to TRBJ2-3; D is unresolved. Germline lookup yields CDR1 MNHEY and CDR2 SMNVEV (reference sequence). V shed 3 bases and J shed 1 base, with 5 bases lying between them. The CDR3 is made up of 13 amino acids.

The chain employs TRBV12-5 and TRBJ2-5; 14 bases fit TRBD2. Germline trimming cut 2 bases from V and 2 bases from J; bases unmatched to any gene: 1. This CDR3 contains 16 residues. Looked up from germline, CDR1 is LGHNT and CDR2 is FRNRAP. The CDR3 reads CASGLRLAGGQETQYF. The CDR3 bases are TGTGCTAGTGGTTTGCGACTAGCGGGAGGGCAAGAGACCCAGTACTTC.

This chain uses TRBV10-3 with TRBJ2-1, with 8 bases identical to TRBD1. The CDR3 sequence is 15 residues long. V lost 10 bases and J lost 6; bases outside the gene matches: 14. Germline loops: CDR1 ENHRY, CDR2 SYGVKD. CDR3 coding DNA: TGTGCCACCCTAACCCAGGACAGGGTATCCAATGAGCAGTTCTTC. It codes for CATLTQDRVSNEQFF.

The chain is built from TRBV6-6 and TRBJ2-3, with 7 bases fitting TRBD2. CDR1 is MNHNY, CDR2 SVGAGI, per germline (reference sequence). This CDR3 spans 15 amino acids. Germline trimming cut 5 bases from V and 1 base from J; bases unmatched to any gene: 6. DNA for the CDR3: TGTGCCAGCAGTGCACGGGCGGGAGGCACAGATACGCAGTATTTT. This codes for CASSARAGGTDTQYF.

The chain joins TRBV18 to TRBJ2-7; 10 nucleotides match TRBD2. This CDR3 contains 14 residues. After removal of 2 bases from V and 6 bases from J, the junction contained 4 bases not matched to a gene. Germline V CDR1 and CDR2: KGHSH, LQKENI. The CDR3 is CASSPVAGGAEQYF. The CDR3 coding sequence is TGTGCCAGCTCACCAGTAGCGGGAGGCGCCGAGCAGTACTTC.

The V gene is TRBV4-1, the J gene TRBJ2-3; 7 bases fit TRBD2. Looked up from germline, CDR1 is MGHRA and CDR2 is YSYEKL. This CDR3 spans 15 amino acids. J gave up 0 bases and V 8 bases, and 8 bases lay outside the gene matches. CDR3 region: CASSYAAGSTDTQYF. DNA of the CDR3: TGCGCCAGCTCGTACGCAGCGGGGAGCACAGATACGCAGTATTTT.

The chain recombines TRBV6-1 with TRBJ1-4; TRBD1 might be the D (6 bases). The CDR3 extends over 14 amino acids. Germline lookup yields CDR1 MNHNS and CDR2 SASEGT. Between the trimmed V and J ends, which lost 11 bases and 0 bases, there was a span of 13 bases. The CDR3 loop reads CALQGSTTNEKLFF. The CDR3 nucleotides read TGTGCCCTACAGGGATCAACAACTAATGAAAAACTGTTTTTT.

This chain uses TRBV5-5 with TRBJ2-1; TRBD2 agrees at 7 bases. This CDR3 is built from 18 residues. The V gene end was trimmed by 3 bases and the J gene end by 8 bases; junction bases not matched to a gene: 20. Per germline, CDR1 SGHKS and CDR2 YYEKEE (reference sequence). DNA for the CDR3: TGTGCCAGCAGCTACGGAGCAGTGTCCGGGACTACTCTTCATGAGCAGTTCTTC. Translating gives CASSYGAVSGTTLHEQFF.

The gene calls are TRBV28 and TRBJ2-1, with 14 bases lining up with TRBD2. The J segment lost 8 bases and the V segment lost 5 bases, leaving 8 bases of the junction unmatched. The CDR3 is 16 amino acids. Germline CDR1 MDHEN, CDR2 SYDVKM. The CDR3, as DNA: TGTGCCAGCAGTAGAGAGGGGACTAGCGGGAGATATGAGCAGTTCTTC. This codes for CASSREGTSGRYEQFF.

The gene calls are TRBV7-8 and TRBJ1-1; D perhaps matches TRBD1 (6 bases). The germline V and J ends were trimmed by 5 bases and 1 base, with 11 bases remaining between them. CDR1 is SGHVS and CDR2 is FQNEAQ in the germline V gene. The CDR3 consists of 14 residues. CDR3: CASSHRRGNTEAFF. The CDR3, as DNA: TGTGCCAGCAGCCACCGCAGGGGGAACACTGAAGCTTTCTTT.

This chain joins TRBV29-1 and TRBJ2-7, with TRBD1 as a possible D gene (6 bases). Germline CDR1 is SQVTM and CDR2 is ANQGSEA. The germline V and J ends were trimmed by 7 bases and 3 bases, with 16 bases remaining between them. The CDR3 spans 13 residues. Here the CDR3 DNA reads TGCAGCGCTTCAACAGGGTACGGCTACGAGCAGTACTTC. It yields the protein CSASTGYGYEQYF.

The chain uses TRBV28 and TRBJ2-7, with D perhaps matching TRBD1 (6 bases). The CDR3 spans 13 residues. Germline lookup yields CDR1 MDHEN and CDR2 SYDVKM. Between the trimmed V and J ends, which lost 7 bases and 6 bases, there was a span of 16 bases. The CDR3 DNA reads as TGTGCCAGCACCCAACCTAGACAGGTCGAGCAGTACTTC. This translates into CASTQPRQVEQYF.

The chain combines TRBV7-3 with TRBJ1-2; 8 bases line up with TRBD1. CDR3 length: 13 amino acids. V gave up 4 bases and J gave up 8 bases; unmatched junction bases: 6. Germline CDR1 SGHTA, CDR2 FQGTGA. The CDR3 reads CASSSGTGGGYTF. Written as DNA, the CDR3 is TGTGCCAGCAGCTCAGGGACAGGAGGCGGCTACACCTTC.

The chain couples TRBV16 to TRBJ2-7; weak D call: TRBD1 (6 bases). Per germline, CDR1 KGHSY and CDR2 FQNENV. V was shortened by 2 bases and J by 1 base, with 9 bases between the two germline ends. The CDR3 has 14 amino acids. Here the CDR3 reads CASSQDRMSYEQYF. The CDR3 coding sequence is TGTGCCAGCAGCCAAGACAGGATGTCCTACGAGCAGTACTTC.